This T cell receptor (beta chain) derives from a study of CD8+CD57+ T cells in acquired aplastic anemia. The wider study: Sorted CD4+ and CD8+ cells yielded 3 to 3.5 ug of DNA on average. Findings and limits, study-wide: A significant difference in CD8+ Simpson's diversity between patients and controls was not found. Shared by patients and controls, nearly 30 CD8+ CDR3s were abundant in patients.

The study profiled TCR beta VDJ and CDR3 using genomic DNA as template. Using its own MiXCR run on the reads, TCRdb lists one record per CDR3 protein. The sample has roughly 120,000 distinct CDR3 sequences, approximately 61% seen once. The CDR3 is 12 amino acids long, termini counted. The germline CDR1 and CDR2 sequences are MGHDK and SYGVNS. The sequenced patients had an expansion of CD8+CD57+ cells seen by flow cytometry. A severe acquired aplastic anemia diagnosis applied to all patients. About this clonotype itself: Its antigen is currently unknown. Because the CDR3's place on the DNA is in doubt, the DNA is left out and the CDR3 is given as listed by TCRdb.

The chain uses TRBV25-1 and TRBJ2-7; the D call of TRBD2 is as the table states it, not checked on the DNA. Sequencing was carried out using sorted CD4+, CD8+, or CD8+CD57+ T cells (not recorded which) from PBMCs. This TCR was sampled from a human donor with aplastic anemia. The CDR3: CASSTSGHEQYF.